The T cell receptor (beta chain) under discussion was sequenced for a study of blood T cell repertoires in COVID-19. V was clipped by 3 bases and J by 4 bases, with 12 bases between them. Germline V gene lookup returns CDR1 SQVTM and CDR2 ANQGSEA. The CDR3 is 13 amino acids. The assay was immunoSEQ multiplex PCR, and TCRdb's table has in-frame clones only and misses some. The table includes 90,000 to 120,000 clones, approximately 88% detected once. Material: peripheral blood. This TCR derives from a man between 45 and 60 years old with active or convalescent COVID-19. The V call is TRBV29-1, the J call TRBJ1-2; a possible D gene is TRBD1 (6 bases). The CDR3 DNA is TGCAGCGTTGAGGCAGGGGTAGGCTATGGCTACACCTTC. This codes for CSVEAGVGYGYTF.